This T cell receptor beta chain was identified in a study of beta chain features in type 1 diabetes. As regards this clone: Its cognate antigen is unknown. Other DNA sequences in the same sample also yield this CDR3.

The germline V gene has CDR1 SQVTM and CDR2 ANQGSEA. The V and J ends lost 3 bases and 5 bases respectively, with 7 bases between them. This CDR3 has 12 residues. General study findings and limits: Naive, central memory and Treg TCRB repertoires appeared more alike in patients than in healthy donors. Shorter TCRB CDR3s, moderately but significantly so, marked every one of the four CD4+ subsets in Type 1 diabetes patients.

As every portion of the isolated RNA was reverse transcribed, the sequencing read expressed TCRB transcripts. Clones were sequenced by immunoSEQ multiplex PCR, and TCRdb holds only the in-frame ones, with some missing. The sample includes some 240,000 clones, approximately 16% seen only once; the top ten take about 0.085%. The rearrangement uses TRBV29-1 and TRBJ2-2, with D uncertain. Sample: naive CD4+ T cells from blood. The sequence derives from a man aged 30-40 years with type 1 diabetes. The CDR3 nucleotides read TGCAGCGTTGATAGGAGTACCGGGGAGCTGTTTTTT. Translation gives CSVDRSTGELFF.